This T cell receptor (beta chain) was found in a study of cytomegalovirus exposure and HLA in healthy donors (TCRdb year 2017). For context, the study as a whole: An earlier analysis of approximately 640 of the donors reported approximately 270 Gb of sequence data and approximately 110 million unique TCR beta sequences from 150 million to 200 million T cells. An early release that covered fewer than 800 HLA-typed donors contained approximately 290 gigabases of sequencing data and approximately 85 million unique TCR sequences. Among the approximately 400 genotyped donors, 75% to 90% belonged to the genetic ancestry cluster associated with self-reported Caucasian donors. The aim of the study was to test whether cataloging public T cell receptors could identify signatures of past pathogen exposure. The T cell repertoires of under 700 subjects were profiled by immunosequencing and related to cytomegalovirus serostatus. Along with the 666-subject first cohort, a separate validation cohort of some 130 different subjects was used. To predict cytomegalovirus infection status, the study combined high-throughput TCR immunosequencing, statistical association of individual TCRs with disease status, and machine learning. In a later analysis, previously published TCR beta repertoires from hundreds of donors were re-analyzed and high-resolution HLA genotyping was added so that TCR occurrence patterns could be studied. Rather than drawing on any new phenotypic data, the later analysis identified candidate immune exposures from TCR beta sequences and the way those sequences occurred across donors. An earlier analysis of around 540 of the donors applied high-throughput TCR beta sequencing to assess whether each TCR beta V gene segment acted as functional or pseudogenic. Alongside the repertoire data, information on donor age, sex, ethnicity and CMV serostatus was compiled. Genome-wide SNP genotypes for about 65% of the 666 donors were used in a later genetic analysis, which treated that subset as a discovery cohort. Every repertoire in the discovery cohort had been generated on one and the same sequencing platform. HLA typing included class I and class II loci at four-digit resolution. The number of typed donors differed by locus: about 620-640 for A, B, C, DRB1 and DQB1; 522 for DQA1; approximately 610 for DPA1; and around 470 for DPB1. Several DR-DQ haplotypes were handled as single units for association and clustering because linkage in the cohort was strong. Across approximately 420 genotyped donors of the cohort, an average of roughly 200,000 unique TCR beta nucleotide sequences per donor were sequenced, and 15% to 20% of those sequences were non-productive.

What the work shows at the level of the full study, not this receptor alone: A later analysis found that HLA-associated TCR beta chains were more clonally expanded and had lower generation probabilities than equally common non-associated chains. Strong co-occurrence of HLA alleles, especially DR and DQ, made assigning TCR associations to individual alleles difficult. A cluster of highly shared sequence variants was judged likely to represent a technical artifact of the sequencing pipeline. The only immune exposure information available for the cohort was CMV serostatus. Because HLA typing was unavailable for some donors at each locus, only the typed subset was used in association tests. The study listed 150 to 200 TCR beta chains as associated with cytomegalovirus. A later analysis associated 15,000 to 20,000 TCR beta sequences with specific HLA alleles at a false discovery rate of 0.05. The classifier was reported to diagnose cytomegalovirus status with high specificity and sensitivity in both the original cohort and the validation cohort. Correlated functional status among segregating V segments might reflect linkage disequilibrium, but an unknown experimental factor could not be ruled out. While some public TCRs were present in many individuals, most TCR sequences turned up only very rarely across donors. A few of the identified cytomegalovirus-associated TCR beta chains were confirmed in vitro to be specific for cytomegalovirus antigens. Several of the top co-occurrence clusters appeared to be linked to parvovirus B19, influenza, CMV and Epstein-Barr virus, according to a later analysis. This cohort had only TCR beta chains sequenced, and the lack of alpha or paired-chain data limited which features could be detected. A later analysis found that most CMV-associated TCR beta chains appeared HLA-restricted, with HLA associations seemingly driven largely by CMV exposure. In an earlier analysis of roughly 500 of the donors, most TCR beta V segments appeared in productive rearrangements about 87% or about 30% of the time, broadly matching IMGT annotations. In a later genetic analysis, a missense DCLRE1C variant was associated with V-gene and J-gene trimming of TCR beta chains, and the association was replicated in an independent cohort. The authors suggested that the approach could potentially be extended to other disease states and immunological phenotypes. The earlier analysis of 450 to 700 of the donors excluded some 15 rarely observed V segments, including chromosome 9 orphons, because counts were too low. A further reported finding was that TCR beta sequences accurately predicted the HLA-A and HLA-B alleles for most subjects in the first cohort. Roughly uniform sequencing depth across donors was assumed in presence/absence analyses, although this assumption may not hold. Some IMGT-functional V segments, including TRBV6-2 and TRBV6-3, could not be told apart with the 87-base-pair reads, so those segments were excluded. In a later analysis, the rate of TCR association differed among HLA loci, with DRB1 alleles having the most associated TCRs and HLA-C alleles having the fewest. A later genetic analysis reported fewer N-insertions in productive TCRs among donors in an Asian-associated ancestry cluster than the roughly 620-donor mean.

Remarks on this clone: Its antigen specificity is not known. No qualities accompany the bases; no much larger clone lies one base away.

In total, roughly 710 healthy bone marrow donors made up the cohort. Cohort members were all nominally healthy when sampled, although unrecorded immune exposures were likely present. The donor tested CMV seropositive, placing the donor among the 290 or so seropositive members of the cohort. A peripheral blood sample was collected from each donor, and TCR beta sequencing was performed on peripheral blood mononuclear cells. The Qiagen DNeasy Blood Extraction Kit was used to extract genomic DNA from the blood cell samples. Library prep was done by the immunoSEQ multiplex PCR assay. For the multiplex PCR, a mixture combining 60 forward primers for TCR Vbeta segments and 13 reverse primers for TCR Jbeta segments was used. The CDR3 region of rearranged TCR beta genes was amplified from genomic DNA by a multiplex PCR assay. Amplified TCR beta libraries were sequenced as 87-base-pair reads on the Illumina HiSeq System. Per the authors' processing: In a later analysis, some 80 million unique TCR beta chains were counted across the approximately 620 repertoires, and roughly 9.9 million of these chains were shared by at least two donors. Raw reads were error-corrected and collapsed into unique sequences with a nearest-neighbor algorithm that merged closely related sequences to remove PCR and sequencing errors. CDR3 sequences were aligned to IMGT reference sequences to assign V, D and J gene segments. Each retained sequence needed at least a six-nucleotide match to both a V gene segment and a J gene segment. A rearrangement counted as productive if the CDR3 had no stop codons and remained in frame with V and J, and every other rearrangement counted as non-productive. CDR3 was defined according to IMGT convention as the region running from the second conserved V-encoded cysteine to the conserved J-encoded phenylalanine. In an earlier analysis of just under 600 of the donors, sequences lacking an unambiguous match to a single V gene segment were excluded. An earlier analysis of almost 600 of the donors classified V segments as functional when productive rearrangements were above 56.7% and as segregating when the standard deviation between donors was above 5%. A statistical classification framework was built to diagnose cytomegalovirus status from the catalog of TCR beta chain sequences. In a later analysis, TCR nucleotide sequences were compared against IMGT/GENE-DB human TR gene sequences so that V and J genes could be assigned. Using the TCRdist pipeline, a later analysis assigned CDR3 sequences along with most-parsimonious VDJ recombination scenarios. A later analysis defined each TCR beta chain by its CDR3 amino acid sequence plus V-gene family, and excluded reads lacking a unique V-gene family. A later analysis removed 600 or so highly shared, low-generation-probability nucleotide sequences to deal with suspected cross-contamination and a sequencing artifact. A later analysis calculated a clonal expansion index for each public chain from normalized within-repertoire ranks of inferred template counts. In a later analysis, generation probabilities were computed with a VDJ recombination model fitted to out-of-frame rearrangements, and the resulting probabilities were checked against IGoR. In a later analysis, TCR-TCR, TCR-HLA and TCR-CMV co-occurrence was scored with hypergeometric tests, and a repertoire-size bias correction was applied to TCR pairs. In a later analysis, false discovery rates were estimated by permuting HLA or CMV assignments 20 times. In a later analysis, co-occurring TCRs were grouped with DBSCAN, and TCRdist sequence similarity was added when clustering was performed within HLA-allele-positive subsets. Repertoires with fewer than 30,000 or more than 120,000 public chains were left out of co-occurrence clustering, as were five repertoires with anomalous nucleotide sharing. Sourced from immuneACCESS, this table was stored by TCRdb with only in-frame sequences that have V and J called. A share of the clones is absent; for the studies checked, an unresolved V gene accounts for under half, and the remainder has no known explanation. V, J and clone size were drawn from that table, and D and trimming were deduced from the DNA. In this sample the table shows about 150,000 clones, around 82% of which occur a single time. The biggest ten clones account for around 7% of the sample.

The germline V gene (reference sequence) provides CDR1 SEHNR and CDR2 FQNEAQ. V loses 2 bases of germline sequence and J loses 5 bases, and the interval between the two ends is 13 bases. The cysteine opens and the phenylalanine closes a CDR3 of 14 amino acids. Just CDR3 DNA is preserved here, 42 bases in frame from base 1. This receptor was obtained from a woman between 45 and 65 years old in good health and CMV-seropositive. The chain joins TRBV7-9 to TRBJ2-7, with a tentative D gene TRBD1 over 5 matching bases. The sample was PBMCs. The CDR3 loop reads CASSLQGFQNEQYF. The DNA reads TGTGCCAGCAGCTTACAGGGTTTTCAGAACGAGCAGTACTTC.